This entry lists 9 T cell receptor beta chains sequenced from one sample in a study of CD8+CD57+ T cells in acquired aplastic anemia. The use of genomic DNA as template underpinned the TCR beta VDJ and CDR3 profiling. Each CDR3 protein is one row after TCRdb ran MiXCR on the reads. In the table there are some 190,000 distinct CDR3 sequences, roughly half of which are singletons. The sample comprised sorted CD4+, CD8+, or CD8+CD57+ T cells (not recorded which) from PBMCs. The receptors were gathered from a human donor in good health, serving as a control.

The sample holds many counts of this clonotype. The CDR3 nucleotides are TGTGCCAGCAGTACTACAGGAAATTCACCCCTCCACTTT. Translation: CASSTTGNSPLHF. The chain has TRBV27 and TRBJ1-6; a weak D match, TRBD1 (5 bases). Trimming pared 5 bases from V and 7 bases from J, leaving 9 bases between. CDR1 and CDR2 (germline): MNHEY, SMNVEV (reference sequence). The CDR3 has 13 amino acids.

This clonotype was detected many times. V usage is TRBV11-2 and J usage is TRBJ2-1; the match to TRBD2 covers 7 bases. CDR1 is SGHAT and CDR2 is FQNNGV in the germline V gene. The length of the CDR3 is 13 residues. The V segment lost 5 bases and the J segment 5 bases; nucleotides outside the gene matches: 3. This chain's CDR3 is CASSGGDHNEQFF. CDR3 bases: TGTGCCAGCAGCGGGGGGGACCACAATGAGCAGTTCTTC.

The sample holds many counts of this clonotype. The rearrangement links TRBV19 to TRBJ1-2, with 7 bases fitting TRBD1. With 5 bases clipped from V and 2 bases from J, the junction kept 11 bases outside the gene matches. This CDR3 spans 16 amino acids. Germline V gives CDR1 LNHDA, CDR2 SQIVND (reference sequence). This CDR3 is CASSSRQGGGNYGYTF. The CDR3 nucleotides are TGTGCCAGTAGTTCACGACAGGGAGGGGGCAACTATGGCTACACCTTC. The full variable domain, its missing parts supplied by reference TRBV19 and TRBJ1-2, is DGGITQSPKYLFRKEGQNVTLSCEQNLNHDAMYWYRQDPGQGLRLIYYSQIVNDFQKGDIAEGYSVSREKKESFPLTVTSAQKNPTAFYLCASSSRQGGGNYGYTFGSGTRLTVV.

This clonotype was seen at least ten times. This rearrangement joins TRBV19 to TRBJ1-2; D is possibly TRBD1 (5 bases). The CDR3 consists of 12 residues. The germline gives CDR1 LNHDA, CDR2 SQIVND (reference sequence). V dropped 7 bases and J dropped 3 bases, with 9 bases sitting between them. The CDR3 sequence is CASKRGDYGYTF. CDR3 in DNA: TGTGCCAGTAAGAGGGGAGACTATGGCTACACCTTC.

Here the CDR3 reads CASSLYRDRSTGELFF. As DNA, the CDR3 is TGTGCCAGCAGTTTATACCGGGACCGTTCCACCGGGGAGCTGTTTTTT. J is TRBJ2-2 and V is TRBV12-3 or TRBV12-4; D tentatively reads TRBD1 or TRBD2 (5 bases each). V shed 2 bases and J shed 4 bases, with 14 bases lying between them. The CDR3 runs to 16 residues.

This clonotype was recorded many times. The chain couples TRBV7-2 to TRBJ2-5; TRBD1 matches at 8 bases. The trim removed 5 bases at V and 4 bases at J, leaving 9 bases unmatched. The CDR3 extends over 15 amino acids. The germline CDR1 and CDR2 sequences are SGHTA and FQGNSA. CDR3 in DNA: TGTGCCAGCAGCCCAGACAGGGGAGGAACAGAGACCCAGTACTTC. It translates to CASSPDRGGTETQYF.

This clonotype was seen ten or more times. This rearrangement joins TRBV10-3 to TRBJ1-4; tentative D call: TRBD1 (6 bases). Trimming took off 9 bases at V and 8 bases at J, with 19 bases between the two ends. The CDR3 has 14 amino acids. Germline CDR1 and CDR2: ENHRY and SYGVKD. CDR3 DNA sequence: TGTGCCATTCGACGGGACAAGGATACGGAAAAACTGTTTTTT. Protein: CAIRRDKDTEKLFF.

The chain recombines TRBV7-9 with TRBJ2-2, with unresolved D. V was pared by 2 bases and J by 7 bases, with 5 bases between. The CDR3 is made up of 12 amino acids. Germline V lookup: CDR1 SEHNR, CDR2 FQNEAQ (reference sequence). DNA for the CDR3: TGTGCCAGCAGCTTACTAGACGGGGAGCTGTTTTTT. It yields the protein CASSLLDGELFF.

The chain is built from TRBV11-2 and TRBJ1-1, with a possible D match to TRBD1 (5 bases). CDR3 length equals 15 residues. Trimming took off 1 base at V and 5 bases at J, with 14 bases between the two ends. Per the germline V gene, CDR1 is SGHAT and CDR2 is FQNNGV. CDR3 sequence: CASSLVPGMGTEAFF. As DNA, the CDR3 is TGTGCCAGCAGCTTAGTACCAGGGATGGGAACTGAAGCTTTCTTT.